The 21 T cell receptor beta chains presented below share a single source sample, sequenced in a study of shared clonotypes between healthy human individuals. Method: immunoSEQ multiplex PCR; TCRdb's copy keeps in-frame clones and lacks some. The sample has about 520,000 clones, roughly 80% seen once; the top ten hold about 13%. Sequences were obtained from PBMCs. Every receptor here comes from a woman aged 40-49 years in good health. Some clones in this sample may be carry-over from other donors' samples.

The chain is built from TRBV2 and TRBJ2-1, with D perhaps matching TRBD1 or TRBD2 (5 bases each). V lost 8 bases, J lost 0 bases, and 14 bases lay in between. Per germline, CDR1 SNHLY and CDR2 FYNNEI. The CDR3 spans 15 residues. CDR3 protein: CASGGSGLSYNEQFF. The CDR3 DNA reads as TGTGCCAGCGGGGGATCAGGGCTCTCCTACAATGAGCAGTTCTTC. The full variable domain, with the rest looked up from reference TRBV2 and TRBJ2-1, is EPEVTQTPSHQVTQMGQEVILRCVPISNHLYFYWYRQILGQKVEFLVSFYNNEISEKSEIFDDQFSVERPDGSNFTLKIRSTKLEDSAMYFCASGGSGLSYNEQFFGPGTRLTVL.

This clone was seen only once. The V and J genes are TRBV7-2 and TRBJ2-3, with a possible D match to TRBD1 (5 bases). Deletions cut 0 bases from V and 5 bases from J, with 9 bases between. The V gene's germline CDR1 is SGHTA and CDR2 FQGNSA. This CDR3 has 14 residues. CDR3 loop: CASSLARTRDTQYF. DNA of the CDR3: TGTGCCAGCAGCTTAGCGCGGACACGAGATACGCAGTATTTT.

This clone has a handful of counts. The rearrangement uses TRBV9 and TRBJ2-1, with 9 bases matching TRBD2. The CDR3 is 15 residues long. In germline, CDR1 is SGDLS, CDR2 YYNGEE. V trimming: 4 bases; J trimming: 5 bases; junction bases outside the gene matches: 7. The CDR3 region is CASSIRTSVNNEQFF. The DNA for the CDR3 is TGTGCCAGCAGCATTAGGACTAGCGTTAACAATGAGCAGTTCTTC.

This rearrangement joins TRBV5-6 to TRBJ2-7, with 11 positions matching TRBD2. CDR1 is SGHDT and CDR2 is YYEEEE in the germline V gene. The CDR3 loop spans 14 amino acids. V lost 5 bases, J lost 7 bases, and 8 bases stayed unmatched. CDR3 DNA sequence: TGTGCCAGCAGATCTGGACTAGCGGGCAGGGAGCAGTACTTC. Protein: CASRSGLAGREQYF.

The chain uses TRBV6-1 and TRBJ2-7; possibly TRBD1 or TRBD2 for D (5 bases each). Trimming removed 2 bases from V and 0 bases from J, with 17 bases in between. The CDR3 consists of 17 residues. Germline values: CDR1 MNHNS, CDR2 SASEGT. DNA for the CDR3: TGTGCCAGCAGTGAACGGGACGGGGCTGCGATCTCCTACGAGCAGTACTTC. Translated, it gives CASSERDGAAISYEQYF.

J is TRBJ2-6 and V is TRBV28; TRBD1 agrees at 8 bases. V lost 7 bases to trimming and J lost 0 bases; unmatched junction nucleotides: 8. The CDR3 spans 17 residues. Germline V CDR1 and CDR2: MDHEN, SYDVKM. The CDR3 region has the DNA TGTGCCAGCAATTCAGGGGGCGCCTTCTCTGGGGCCAACGTCCTGACTTTC. It encodes CASNSGGAFSGANVLTF.

This clone was seen once. This chain uses TRBV19 with TRBJ2-7, with TRBD1 as a possible D gene (6 bases). The germline gives CDR1 LNHDA, CDR2 SQIVND (reference sequence). V dropped 7 bases and J dropped 3 bases, with 19 bases sitting between them. This CDR3 region has 15 residues. The CDR3 sequence is CASTPSPGVNYEQYF. The CDR3 nucleotides read TGTGCCAGTACCCCGAGCCCAGGGGTTAACTACGAGCAGTACTTC.

The CDR3: CASSPGTGLLVDLFF. The CDR3 DNA is TGTGCCAGCAGTCCCGGGACAGGGCTCTTAGTTGATCTGTTTTTT. The rearrangement links TRBV6-4 to TRBJ2-2, with 9 bases fitting TRBD1. The germline gives CDR1 MRHNA, CDR2 SNTAGT. This CDR3 has 15 amino acids. V was pared by 5 bases and J by 14 bases, with 15 bases of the junction left unmatched.

The chain couples TRBV9 to TRBJ2-7; D might be TRBD1 or TRBD2, each matching 5 bases. The CDR3 contains 13 residues. Trimming took 4 bases from V and 2 from J, leaving 10 bases between them. Looked up from germline, CDR1 is SGDLS and CDR2 is YYNGEE. In nucleotides, the CDR3 is TGTGCCAGCAGCCCACGGGACGCCTACGAGCAGTACTTC. It codes for CASSPRDAYEQYF.

Notes on this clone: The sample holds other DNA sequences that translate to the same CDR3. The rearrangement joins TRBV11-3 to TRBJ2-7, with a weak D call TRBD1 (5 bases). V was clipped by 5 bases and J by 3 bases, with 8 bases between them. This CDR3 region has 12 residues. The germline gives CDR1 SGHNT, CDR2 YENEEA. CDR3 DNA sequence: TGTGCCAGCAGCAGTGACAGCTACGAGCAGTACTTC. Translation: CASSSDSYEQYF.

As to this clone: A much larger clone sits a single nucleotide away, making a read error possible. The chain recombines TRBV30 with TRBJ2-5; 11 nucleotides line up with TRBD2. The CDR3 runs 14 residues. The germline V gene has CDR1 GTSNPN and CDR2 SVGIG (reference sequence). J lost 4 bases, V lost 8 bases, and 9 bases had no gene match. The CDR3 nucleotides are TGTGCCAGCAGCCCCGGACTAGCGGGAGAGACCCAGTACTTC. Translation gives CASSPGLAGETQYF. The variable domain in full, completed from reference TRBV30 and TRBJ2-5, reads SQTIHQWPATLVQPVGSPLSLECTVEGTSNPNLYWYRQAAGRGLQLLFYSVGIGQISSEVPQNLSASRPQDRQFILSSKKLLLSDSGFYLCASSPGLAGETQYFGPGTRLLVL.

This chain connects TRBV6-5 to TRBJ2-7; TRBD1 matches 9 bases. Germline V gene lookup returns CDR1 MNHEY and CDR2 SVGAGI. Losses at the gene ends were 5 bases for V and 5 bases for J; bases not matched to a gene: 10. This CDR3 contains 15 residues. CDR3 residues: CASSPTGTGIHEQYF. The CDR3 nucleotides read TGTGCCAGCAGTCCCACCGGGACAGGGATCCACGAGCAGTACTTC.

For this clone: A far larger clone is a single base away, which makes a read error likely. The chain has TRBV11-2 and TRBJ2-7; 10 bases agree with TRBD2. CDR1 SGHAT and CDR2 FQNNGV come from the germline V gene. CDR3 size: 17 residues. V lost 6 bases to trimming and J lost 5 bases; unmatched junction nucleotides: 16. In DNA, the CDR3 is TGTGCCAGCAGAATAGAACTAGCGGGGAGTGGGAGGGACGAGCAGTACTTC. This gives the protein CASRIELAGSGRDEQYF.

The genes are TRBV7-9 and TRBJ2-1; D possibly corresponds to TRBD1 (6 bases). V lost 4 bases, J lost 0 bases, and 13 bases lay in between. The germline CDR1 and CDR2 sequences are SEHNR and FQNEAQ (reference sequence). This CDR3 is built from 16 residues. Written as DNA, the CDR3 is TGTGCCAGCAGCTCAGGGGTCGCGGACTCCTACAATGAGCAGTTCTTC. As protein: CASSSGVADSYNEQFF.

The V call is TRBV7-6, the J call TRBJ2-2, with a tentative D call TRBD1 (6 bases). Germline V gene sequence: CDR1 SGHVS, CDR2 FNYEAQ. Deletions cut 7 bases from V and 7 bases from J, with 19 bases between. The CDR3 is made up of 15 amino acids. CDR3 sequence reads: CASTDNGGTDGELFF. Written as DNA, the CDR3 is TGTGCCAGCACCGACAATGGGGGCACTGACGGGGAGCTGTTTTTT.

The CDR3 nucleotides read TGCGCCAGCAGCTTGCGTCGGCTTGGGGTCTCGGGTTCCCATACGCAGTATTTT. As protein: CASSLRRLGVSGSHTQYF. The chain is built from TRBV5-1 and TRBJ2-3; D call uncertain. V lost 1 base to trimming and J lost 7 bases, with 25 bases between them. Per germline, CDR1 SGHRS and CDR2 YFSETQ. CDR3 size: 18 residues. Full variable domain (remainder filled in from reference TRBV5-1 and TRBJ2-3): KAGVTQTPRYLIKTRGQQVTLSCSPISGHRSVSWYQQTPGQGLQFLFEYFSETQRNKGNFPGRFSGRQFSNSRSEMNVSTLELGDSALYLCASSLRRLGVSGSHTQYFGPGTRLTVL.

This clone was picked up many times. This chain connects TRBV28 to TRBJ1-5; 7 nucleotides line up with TRBD1. The CDR3 is 15 amino acids. The V gene's germline CDR1 is MDHEN and CDR2 SYDVKM. V was pared by 5 bases and J by 5 bases, with 9 bases of the junction left unmatched. CDR3 loop: CASSTPGQVDQPQHF. CDR3 DNA sequence: TGTGCCAGCAGTACCCCCGGACAGGTCGATCAGCCCCAGCATTTT.

J is TRBJ1-4 and V is TRBV5-1; D is perhaps TRBD1 (6 bases). The ends were cut back, 4 bases at V and 8 bases at J, with 21 bases in the middle. This CDR3 comprises 16 residues. Per germline, CDR1 SGHRS and CDR2 YFSETQ. The CDR3 nucleotides are TGCGCCAGCAGCCCCCTCTCGGGGGGCTTGGGAGAAAAACTGTTTTTT. Encoded protein: CASSPLSGGLGEKLFF.

The CDR3 sequence: CASSARLAGGHIHEQFF. The DNA of the CDR3 is TGTGCCAGTAGTGCGAGACTAGCGGGAGGCCACATCCATGAGCAGTTCTTC. J is TRBJ2-1 and V is TRBV19; 13 positions agree with TRBD2. CDR1 LNHDA and CDR2 SQIVND come from the germline V gene (reference sequence). The CDR3 runs 17 residues. With 5 bases clipped from V and 8 bases from J, the junction kept 12 bases outside the gene matches.

This clone was found many times. The CDR3 here is CASSLVAVTDTQYF. The DNA of the CDR3 is TGCGCCAGCAGCTTGGTGGCAGTCACAGATACGCAGTATTTT. The chain uses TRBV5-1 and TRBJ2-3; D gene uncertain. V lost 0 bases, J lost 2 bases, and 7 bases lay in between. Germline V gives CDR1 SGHRS, CDR2 YFSETQ. The CDR3 covers 14 residues.

This clone came up once. The chain joins TRBV5-1 to TRBJ2-1; D may match TRBD1 or TRBD2 (6 bases each). V shed 4 bases and J shed 4 bases, with 15 bases lying between them. Germline values: CDR1 SGHRS, CDR2 YFSETQ. This CDR3 spans 15 amino acids. CDR3 residues: CASSGGTSEYNEQFF. The CDR3 DNA is TGCGCCAGCAGCGGAGGGACATCGGAATACAATGAGCAGTTCTTC.